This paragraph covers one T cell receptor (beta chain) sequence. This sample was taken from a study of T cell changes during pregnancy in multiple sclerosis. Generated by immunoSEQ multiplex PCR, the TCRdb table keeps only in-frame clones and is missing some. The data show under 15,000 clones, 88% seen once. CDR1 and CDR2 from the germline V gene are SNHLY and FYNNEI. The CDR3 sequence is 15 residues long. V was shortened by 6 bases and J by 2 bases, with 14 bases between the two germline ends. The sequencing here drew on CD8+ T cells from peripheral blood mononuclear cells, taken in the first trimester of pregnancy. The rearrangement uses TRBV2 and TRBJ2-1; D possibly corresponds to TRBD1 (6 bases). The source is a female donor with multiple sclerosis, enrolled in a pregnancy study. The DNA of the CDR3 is TGTGCCAGCAGGGACCGTCGACAGGCCTACAATGAGCAGTTCTTC. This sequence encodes CASRDRRQAYNEQFF. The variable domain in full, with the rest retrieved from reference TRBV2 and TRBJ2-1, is EPEVTQTPSHQVTQMGQEVILRCVPISNHLYFYWYRQILGQKVEFLVSFYNNEISEKSEIFDDQFSVERPDGSNFTLKIRSTKLEDSAMYFCASRDRRQAYNEQFFGPGTRLTVL.